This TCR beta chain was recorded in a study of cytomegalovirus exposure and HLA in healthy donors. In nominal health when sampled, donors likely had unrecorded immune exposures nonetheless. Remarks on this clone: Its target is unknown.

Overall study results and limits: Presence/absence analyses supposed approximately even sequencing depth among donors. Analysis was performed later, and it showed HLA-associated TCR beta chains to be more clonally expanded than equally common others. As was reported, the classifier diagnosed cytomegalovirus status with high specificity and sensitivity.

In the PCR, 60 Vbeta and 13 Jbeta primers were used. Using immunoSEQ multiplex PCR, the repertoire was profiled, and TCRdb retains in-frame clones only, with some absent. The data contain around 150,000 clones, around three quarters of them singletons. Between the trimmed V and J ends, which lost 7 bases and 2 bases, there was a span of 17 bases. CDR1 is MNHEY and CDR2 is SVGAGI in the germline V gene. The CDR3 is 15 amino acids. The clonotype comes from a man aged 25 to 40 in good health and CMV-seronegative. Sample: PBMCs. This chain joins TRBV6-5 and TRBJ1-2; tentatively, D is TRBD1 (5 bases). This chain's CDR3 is CASTREGRGNYGYTF. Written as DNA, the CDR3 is TGTGCCAGCACACGGGAGGGGCGCGGCAACTATGGCTACACCTTC.